These 21 T cell receptor beta chains came from one sample sequenced in a study of blood T cell repertoires in COVID-19. TCRdb's table, derived via immunoSEQ multiplex PCR, lists solely in-frame clones and lacks some. The table shows fewer than 95,000 clones, with roughly 85% occurring only once. The sequenced sample consisted of peripheral blood. These TCRs come from a man over 45 with active or convalescent COVID-19.

The gene calls are TRBV5-1 and TRBJ2-1; 12 bases align to TRBD2. This CDR3 has 14 residues. Germline CDR1 SGHRS, CDR2 YFSETQ. V lost 0 bases, J lost 13 bases, and 5 bases stayed unmatched. CDR3 amino acids: CASSLAASGGEQFF. CDR3 DNA: TGCGCCAGCAGCTTGGCGGCTAGCGGGGGGGAACAGTTCTTC.

V gene TRBV24-1 combines with J gene TRBJ2-3; the match to TRBD1 covers 7 bases. V trimming: 7 bases; J trimming: 4 bases; junction bases outside the gene matches: 22. Germline CDR1 KGHDR, CDR2 SFDVKD. The CDR3 contains 19 residues. This chain's CDR3 is CATSGDNFATGFGPDTQYF. In DNA, the CDR3 is TGTGCCACCAGCGGAGACAACTTTGCGACAGGGTTCGGTCCAGATACGCAGTATTTT.

This clone came up once. The rearrangement links TRBV20-1 to TRBJ2-5; the D gene is possibly TRBD2 (5 bases). Trimming took off 3 bases at V and 3 bases at J, with 11 bases between the two ends. Germline CDR1 DFQATT, CDR2 SNEGSKA (reference sequence). This CDR3 is 13 amino acids long. CDR3 in DNA: TGCAGTGCTAGTCTGGCCGGGAAAGAGACCCAGTACTTC. Amino acid sequence: CSASLAGKETQYF.

The V call is TRBV28, the J call TRBJ1-4, with 8 bases lining up with TRBD1. The CDR3 length is 13 residues. The V gene end was trimmed by 6 bases and the J gene end by 7 bases; junction bases not matched to a gene: 4. Looked up from germline, CDR1 is MDHEN and CDR2 is SYDVKM. The CDR3: CASRGQGTEKLFF. The CDR3 region has the DNA TGTGCCAGCAGAGGACAGGGTACTGAAAAACTGTTTTTT.

The chain has TRBV7-8 and TRBJ2-1; 10 nucleotides align to TRBD2. The junction had 6 bases not matched to a gene; V was cut back by 4 bases and J by 6 bases. The CDR3 contains 15 residues. The germline gives CDR1 SGHVS, CDR2 FQNEAQ. The CDR3 DNA sequence: TGTGCCAGCAGCTCTAGCGGGAGTGGGATCAATGAGCAGTTCTTC. Protein: CASSSSGSGINEQFF.

J is TRBJ1-3 and V is TRBV6-6; 7 nucleotides line up with TRBD1. V lost 2 bases and J lost 4; bases outside the gene matches: 2. The CDR3 consists of 14 residues. From germline, CDR1 is MNHNY and CDR2 SVGAGI (reference sequence). CDR3 in amino acids: CASSYVQGGNTIYF. The DNA for the CDR3 is TGTGCCAGCAGTTACGTACAGGGGGGAAACACCATATATTTT.

This clone has more than one count but fewer than ten. The chain uses TRBV2 and TRBJ1-3; tentative D call: TRBD1 (5 bases). Trimming stripped 4 bases from V and 4 bases from J, with 11 bases between. The CDR3 loop spans 14 amino acids. Germline CDR1 is SNHLY and CDR2 is FYNNEI. This CDR3 reads CASSGQGAGNTIYF. The CDR3 DNA reads as TGTGCCAGCAGTGGGCAGGGCGCCGGAAACACCATATATTTT.

This sequence joins TRBV11-2 and TRBJ2-1; 7 bases agree with TRBD2. Germline assignment: CDR1 SGHAT and CDR2 FQNNGV. The CDR3 is 17 residues long. Unmatched junction bases numbered 5, after V lost 0 bases and J lost 0 bases. The CDR3 region has the DNA TGTGCCAGCAGCTTAGAAGGGCTAGCGGTCTCCTACAATGAGCAGTTCTTC. As protein: CASSLEGLAVSYNEQFF.

The chain carries TRBV29-1 and TRBJ2-5; D may be TRBD2 (6 bases). The CDR3 contains 13 residues. V was pared by 2 bases and J by 1 base, with 8 bases between. Germline V gene sequence: CDR1 SQVTM, CDR2 ANQGSEA. CDR3 amino acids: CSVEYGGQETQYF. DNA of the CDR3: TGCAGCGTTGAATACGGGGGCCAAGAGACCCAGTACTTC.

The CDR3 loop is CASRTGTPPDYTF. The CDR3 region has the DNA TGTGCCAGCAGAACCGGGACTCCCCCGGACTACACCTTC. The V call is TRBV6-5, the J call TRBJ1-2; D perhaps matches TRBD1 (5 bases). V was trimmed by 6 bases and J by 10 bases, leaving 18 bases between them. This CDR3 is built from 13 residues. In germline, CDR1 is MNHEY, CDR2 SVGAGI.

The V and J genes are TRBV2 and TRBJ1-3; 7 bases map to TRBD1. With V trimmed by 2 bases and J by 3 bases, 4 bases remained unmatched. The CDR3 extends over 15 amino acids. Germline-derived CDR1 and CDR2 are SNHLY and FYNNEI. The CDR3 is CASSEPDRDGNTIYF. The CDR3 DNA reads as TGTGCCAGCAGTGAACCCGACAGGGATGGAAACACCATATATTTT.

This chain uses TRBV5-1 with TRBJ2-5; D gene uncertain. The CDR3 is 15 amino acids. Germline V CDR1 and CDR2: SGHRS, YFSETQ. Trimming pared 2 bases from V and 0 bases from J, leaving 11 bases between. Here the CDR3 DNA reads TGCGCCAGCAGCTTTACCGTACCTAACCAAGAGACCCAGTACTTC. Its protein product is CASSFTVPNQETQYF.

This clone was counted between two and nine times. This chain joins TRBV7-2 and TRBJ1-6; the match to TRBD1 covers 9 bases. Germline lookup yields CDR1 SGHTA and CDR2 FQGNSA. The CDR3 is 16 amino acids. V dropped 6 bases and J dropped 9; count of bases not matched to a gene: 12. The CDR3 loop is CASSKWDRAPGSPLHF. The CDR3 coding sequence is TGTGCCAGCAGTAAATGGGACAGGGCGCCAGGTTCACCCCTCCACTTT.

The J gene is TRBJ2-7, the V gene TRBV7-8; a weak D match, TRBD1 (6 bases). Looked up from germline, CDR1 is SGHVS and CDR2 is FQNEAQ. This CDR3 comprises 14 residues. Trimming cost V 5 bases and J 7 bases, with 18 bases left between them. The CDR3 region has the DNA TGTGCCAGCAGCCAGTCGACAGGTCAACGGGAGCAGTACTTC. Protein: CASSQSTGQREQYF.

The chain couples TRBV9 to TRBJ1-3, with TRBD1 identical over 8 bases. J lost 3 bases, V lost 4 bases, and 9 bases had no gene match. Germline V gene data show CDR1 as SGDLS and CDR2 as YYNGEE. The CDR3 spans 16 residues. The CDR3 DNA reads as TGTGCCAGCAGCTTGAGGACAGGGTTGAGTGGAAACACCATATATTTT. It translates to CASSLRTGLSGNTIYF. The full variable domain, completed using reference TRBV9 and TRBJ1-3, is DSGVTQTPKHLITATGQRVTLRCSPRSGDLSVYWYQQSLDQGLQFLIQYYNGEERAKGNILERFSAQQFPDLHSELNLSSLELGDSALYFCASSLRTGLSGNTIYFGEGSWLTVV.

This sequence joins TRBV6-4 and TRBJ1-2; D gene unclear. Germline V gene data show CDR1 as MRHNA and CDR2 as SNTAGT. This CDR3 is 18 amino acids long. Trimming shortened V by 0 bases and J by 0 bases, and 17 bases separated the two germline ends. CDR3 protein: CASSDSPENGGTNYGYTF. In DNA, the CDR3 is TGTGCCAGCAGTGACTCCCCCGAAAACGGTGGTACTAACTATGGCTACACCTTC.

The rearrangement joins TRBV28 to TRBJ2-1; a weak D match, TRBD2 (6 bases). The germline CDR1 and CDR2 sequences are MDHEN and SYDVKM. The CDR3 totals 14 residues. The V gene lost 6 bases and the J gene lost 4 bases, with 13 bases spanning the gap. The CDR3 DNA is TGTGCCAGCAGAGGGAGGAAGGGTTACAATGAGCAGTTCTTC. Translated: CASRGRKGYNEQFF.

This rearrangement joins TRBV7-2 to TRBJ1-4; D may be TRBD1 (6 bases). Germline V CDR1 and CDR2: SGHTA, FQGNSA. With 5 bases removed from V and 3 bases from J, the gap between germline ends came to 10 bases. The CDR3 loop spans 14 amino acids. CDR3 bases: TGTGCCAGCAGCCCGCAGGGGTCTAATGAAAAACTGTTTTTT. Amino acid sequence: CASSPQGSNEKLFF. Full variable domain (outside the CDR3, taken from reference TRBV7-2 and TRBJ1-4): GAGVSQSPSNKVTEKGKDVELRCDPISGHTALYWYRQSLGQGLEFLIYFQGNSAPDKSGLPSDRFSAERTGGSVSTLTIQRTQQEDSAVYLCASSPQGSNEKLFFGSGTQLSVL.

The V and J genes are TRBV4-1 and TRBJ1-5, with 10 bases identical to TRBD1. V gave up 0 bases and J gave up 7 bases; unmatched junction bases: 3. The CDR3 runs 15 residues. Per germline, CDR1 MGHRA and CDR2 YSYEKL. CDR3 sequence (DNA): TGCGCCAGCAGCCAAGAGGGGACAGGGGAGCAGCCCCAGCATTTT. Its translation is CASSQEGTGEQPQHF.

This clone was recorded once. The rearrangement uses TRBV27 and TRBJ1-5; D may be TRBD1 (5 bases). The CDR3 has 12 residues. Germline values: CDR1 MNHEY, CDR2 SMNVEV (reference sequence). The V end was cut by 4 bases, the J end by 7 bases, with 8 bases between. The CDR3 protein is CASSSGNQPQHF. CDR3 nucleotide sequence: TGTGCCAGCAGTTCAGGGAACCAGCCCCAGCATTTT.

J is TRBJ1-3 and V is TRBV5-1; the match to TRBD1 covers 7 bases. The germline gives CDR1 SGHRS, CDR2 YFSETQ. The CDR3 has 14 residues. With 4 bases clipped from V and 2 bases from J, the junction kept 3 bases outside the gene matches. CDR3 protein: CASSGGTAGNTIYF. CDR3 bases: TGCGCCAGCAGCGGCGGGACAGCTGGAAACACCATATATTTT.